Listed below are T cell receptor beta chains from one sample, sequenced in a study of CD8 T cells in ankylosing spondylitis. TCRdb re-called the 5' RACE reads through MiXCR, storing one row per CDR3 protein. Among 700,000 or so distinct CDR3 sequences, 15% to 20% were seen once, and the ten largest hold around 19%. The sequenced sample consisted of blood, either unsorted or a sorted T cell fraction (not recorded which). These receptors came from a male donor with ankylosing spondylitis. The CDR3 runs from the conserved cysteine through the conserved F or W. A D gene is named only where the DNA matches it firmly. Rows may omit the clone size; those that give it use once, few, many or a size class.

V gene: TRBV3-1
CDR3 length: 17
J gene: TRBJ2-1
clone size: -
D gene: TRBD1
CDR3 DNA: TGTGCCAGCAGCCAAGGTGGACAGGGATGGGGCTACAATGAGCAGTTCTTC
CDR3 protein: CASSQGGQGWGYNEQFF

V gene: TRBV3-1
CDR3 length: 13
J gene: TRBJ2-3
clone size: -
D gene: TRBD2
CDR3 DNA: TGTGCCAGCAGCCAAAGTAGCGGGGTATCGCAGTATTTT
CDR3 protein: CASSQSSGVSQYF

V gene: TRBV5-1
CDR3 length: 13
J gene: TRBJ1-2
clone size: -
D gene: TRBD1
CDR3 DNA: TGCGCCAGCAGCTTGCCTAACAGGGGTGGCTACACCTTC
CDR3 protein: CASSLPNRGGYTF

V gene: TRBV5-6
CDR3 length: 14
J gene: TRBJ2-7
clone size: -
D gene: -
CDR3 DNA: TGTGCCAGCAGCGCAACCCCGGGGCGGTCCGAGCAGTACTTC
CDR3 protein: CASSATPGRSEQYF

V gene: TRBV12-3/TRBV12-4
CDR3 length: 13
J gene: TRBJ1-2
clone size: few
D gene: -
CDR3 DNA: TGTGCCAGCAGTTTCTCGGGGAACTATGGCTACACCTTC
CDR3 protein: CASSFSGNYGYTF

V gene: TRBV25-1
CDR3 length: 13
J gene: TRBJ1-2
clone size: -
D gene: -
CDR3 DNA: TGTGCCAGCAGTGATCGGGGGTACTATGGCTACACCTTC
CDR3 protein: CASSDRGYYGYTF

V gene: TRBV5-1
CDR3 length: 14
J gene: TRBJ2-7
clone size: -
D gene: TRBD1
CDR3 DNA: TGCGCCAGCAGCTCAGGGACAGGGGGCAACGAGCAGTACTTC
CDR3 protein: CASSSGTGGNEQYF

V gene: TRBV7-9
CDR3 length: 17
J gene: TRBJ1-6
clone size: few
D gene: -
CDR3 DNA: TGTGCCAGCAGCGTGGACGGCAAGAGCTCCTATAATTCACCCCTCCACTTT
CDR3 protein: CASSVDGKSSYNSPLHF

V gene: TRBV5-4
CDR3 length: 16
J gene: TRBJ2-5
clone size: -
D gene: TRBD1
CDR3 DNA: TGTGCCAGCAGCTTATCCACCGGGACAGGGCTTGAGACCCAGTACTTC
CDR3 protein: CASSLSTGTGLETQYF

V gene: TRBV7-9
CDR3 length: 15
J gene: TRBJ2-2
clone size: few
D gene: -
CDR3 DNA: TGTGCCAGCAGCATAGCGCGGGCCAATAGCGGGGAGCTGTTTTTT
CDR3 protein: CASSIARANSGELFF

V gene: TRBV3-1
CDR3 length: 15
J gene: TRBJ1-2
clone size: few
D gene: -
CDR3 DNA: TGTGCCAGCAGCCAATCCGACGGGCGGGGCCATGGCTACACCTTC
CDR3 protein: CASSQSDGRGHGYTF

V gene: TRBV5-1
CDR3 length: 15
J gene: TRBJ1-1
clone size: -
D gene: -
CDR3 DNA: TGCGCCAGCAGCCCGGGGGACGTAACGAACACTGAAGCTTTCTTT
CDR3 protein: CASSPGDVTNTEAFF

V gene: TRBV12-3/TRBV12-4
CDR3 length: 14
J gene: TRBJ2-7
clone size: many
D gene: -
CDR3 DNA: TGTGCCAGCAGCCCACAGCGGTCCGGCTACGAGCAGTACTTC
CDR3 protein: CASSPQRSGYEQYF

V gene: TRBV7-2
CDR3 length: 13
J gene: TRBJ2-1
clone size: once
D gene: -
CDR3 DNA: TGTGCCAGCAGCGAGGTAAAGGGGTTGGAGCAGTTCTTC
CDR3 protein: CASSEVKGLEQFF

V gene: TRBV20-1
CDR3 length: 13
J gene: TRBJ2-5
clone size: few
D gene: -
CDR3 DNA: TGCAGTGCTAGGGCGGGGGCCACAGAGACCCAGTACTTC
CDR3 protein: CSARAGATETQYF

V gene: TRBV7-2
CDR3 length: 15
J gene: TRBJ2-1
clone size: -
D gene: -
CDR3 DNA: TGTGCCAGCAGCTTAGCGCATAATGGATACAATGAGCAGTTCTTC
CDR3 protein: CASSLAHNGYNEQFF

V gene: TRBV20-1
CDR3 length: 15
J gene: TRBJ1-4
clone size: -
D gene: -
CDR3 DNA: TGCAGTGCTAGAGATCTGAGGGCTTCTAATGAAAAACTGTTTTTT
CDR3 protein: CSARDLRASNEKLFF

V gene: TRBV11-2
CDR3 length: 18
J gene: TRBJ2-3
clone size: -
D gene: TRBD2
CDR3 DNA: TGTGCCAGCAGCCTCCTAGGACTAGCGATAACTAGCACAGATACGCAGTATTTT
CDR3 protein: CASSLLGLAITSTDTQYF

V gene: TRBV4-2
CDR3 length: 17
J gene: TRBJ1-5
clone size: -
D gene: -
CDR3 DNA: TGTGCCAGCAGCCAAGTTGTAGGGGGAGGCGATGGTCAGCCCCAGCATTTT
CDR3 protein: CASSQVVGGGDGQPQHF

V gene: TRBV27
CDR3 length: 14
J gene: TRBJ1-3
clone size: few
D gene: -
CDR3 DNA: -
CDR3 protein: CASSSSGAGNTIYF

V gene: TRBV10-3
CDR3 length: 15
J gene: TRBJ2-1
clone size: few
D gene: -
CDR3 DNA: TGTGCCATCAGTGATGGGGCGGCAGGCTACAATGAGCAGTTCTTC
CDR3 protein: CAISDGAAGYNEQFF

V gene: TRBV5-6
CDR3 length: 13
J gene: TRBJ1-1
clone size: many
D gene: -
CDR3 DNA: TGTGCCAGCAGCTTGAACCCGAACACTGAAGCTTTCTTT
CDR3 protein: CASSLNPNTEAFF

V gene: TRBV12-3/TRBV12-4
CDR3 length: 14
J gene: TRBJ2-7
clone size: once
D gene: -
CDR3 DNA: TGTGCCAGCAGTCCCTGGGACGGTAACTACGAGCAGTACTTC
CDR3 protein: CASSPWDGNYEQYF

V gene: TRBV29-1
CDR3 length: 15
J gene: TRBJ2-1
clone size: many
D gene: TRBD2
CDR3 DNA: TGCAGCGGACTAGCGGACCTGAACACCTACAATGAGCAGTTCTTC
CDR3 protein: CSGLADLNTYNEQFF

V gene: TRBV6-1
CDR3 length: 14
J gene: TRBJ2-2
clone size: -
D gene: -
CDR3 DNA: TGTGCCAGCGCCGGGTGGGGACCGGCGGGGGAGCTGTTTTTT
CDR3 protein: CASAGWGPAGELFF

V gene: TRBV10-3
CDR3 length: 13
J gene: TRBJ2-5
clone size: -
D gene: -
CDR3 DNA: TGTGCCATCAGTGAGTCGGCACAAGAGACCCAGTACTTC
CDR3 protein: CAISESAQETQYF

V gene: TRBV5-6
CDR3 length: 12
J gene: TRBJ1-5
clone size: few
D gene: -
CDR3 DNA: TGTGCCAGCAGCTTTAGTGGCCGGGGCCAGCATTTT
CDR3 protein: CASSFSGRGQHF

V gene: TRBV24-1
CDR3 length: 12
J gene: TRBJ2-1
clone size: few
D gene: -
CDR3 DNA: TGTGCCACCAGGACTAGATGGAATGAGCAGTTCTTC
CDR3 protein: CATRTRWNEQFF

V gene: TRBV6-2/TRBV6-3
CDR3 length: 12
J gene: TRBJ2-3
clone size: -
D gene: -
CDR3 DNA: TGTGCCAGCAGGGTGGAACAGGATACGCAGTATTTT
CDR3 protein: CASRVEQDTQYF

V gene: TRBV12-3/TRBV12-4
CDR3 length: 15
J gene: TRBJ2-2
clone size: -
D gene: -
CDR3 DNA: TGTGCCAGCAGTCGGGCCAGGGACCACACCGGGGAGCGTTTTTTT
CDR3 protein: CASSRARDHTGERFF

V gene: TRBV7-9
CDR3 length: 16
J gene: TRBJ1-3
clone size: few
D gene: -
CDR3 DNA: TGTGCCAGCAGCCCCTCCGGGACACTAACTGGAAACACCATATATTTT
CDR3 protein: CASSPSGTLTGNTIYF

V gene: TRBV19
CDR3 length: 15
J gene: TRBJ2-1
clone size: few
D gene: TRBD1
CDR3 DNA: TGTGCCAGTAGTTTCATTCCGGGACAGGGCAATGAGCAGTTCTTC
CDR3 protein: CASSFIPGQGNEQFF

V gene: TRBV12-3/TRBV12-4
CDR3 length: 16
J gene: TRBJ2-1
clone size: many
D gene: -
CDR3 DNA: TGTGCCAGCAGCTCGAGCCCGGCTAGCACCTTGGATGAGCAGTTCTTC
CDR3 protein: CASSSSPASTLDEQFF

V gene: TRBV15
CDR3 length: 16
J gene: TRBJ2-1
clone size: -
D gene: TRBD1
CDR3 DNA: TGTGCCACCAGCCGACAGGGGGTTGCCTCCTACAATGAGCAGTTCTTC
CDR3 protein: CATSRQGVASYNEQFF

V gene: TRBV18
CDR3 length: 16
J gene: TRBJ2-5
clone size: few
D gene: -
CDR3 DNA: TGTGCCAGCTCACCACCGCCCAGGGGCTATCAAGAGACCCAGTACTTC
CDR3 protein: CASSPPPRGYQETQYF

V gene: TRBV7-6
CDR3 length: 15
J gene: TRBJ2-1
clone size: -
D gene: -
CDR3 DNA: TGTGCCAGCAGCCCTCGGGAGTGGGGGGCAATTGAGCAGTTCTTC
CDR3 protein: CASSPREWGAIEQFF

V gene: TRBV5-1
CDR3 length: 16
J gene: TRBJ2-5
clone size: -
D gene: -
CDR3 DNA: TGCGCCAGCAGCCTTCTTGGGCGCCAAGGACAAGAGACCCAGTACTTC
CDR3 protein: CASSLLGRQGQETQYF

V gene: TRBV6-2/TRBV6-3
CDR3 length: 14
J gene: TRBJ1-5
clone size: few
D gene: -
CDR3 DNA: TGTGCCAGCAGTTACTCAGGGGGTAGTCAGCCCCAGCATTTT
CDR3 protein: CASSYSGGSQPQHF

V gene: TRBV5-5
CDR3 length: 18
J gene: TRBJ2-3
clone size: few
D gene: -
CDR3 DNA: TGTGCCAGCAGCTTGCTGGTGGGGGCCGCTCGGGGCACAGATACGCAGTATTTT
CDR3 protein: CASSLLVGAARGTDTQYF

V gene: TRBV5-5
CDR3 length: 17
J gene: TRBJ2-1
clone size: -
D gene: -
CDR3 DNA: TGTGCCAGCAGCTTGGAGAGGGGAGGATTCTCCTACAATGAGCAGTTCTTC
CDR3 protein: CASSLERGGFSYNEQFF

V gene: TRBV10-2
CDR3 length: 13
J gene: TRBJ2-7
clone size: -
D gene: TRBD2
CDR3 DNA: TGCGCCAGTCGATTTAGCGGGACGGACGAGCAGTACTTC
CDR3 protein: CASRFSGTDEQYF

V gene: TRBV2
CDR3 length: 12
J gene: TRBJ1-1
clone size: few
D gene: TRBD1
CDR3 DNA: TGTGCCAGCAGTTGGACAGGTACTGAAGCTTTCTTT
CDR3 protein: CASSWTGTEAFF

V gene: TRBV21-1
CDR3 length: 15
J gene: TRBJ2-7
clone size: few
D gene: -
CDR3 DNA: TGTGCCAGCAGCAAATCCCGGGGCCGCGAGCACGAGCAGTACTTC
CDR3 protein: CASSKSRGREHEQYF

V gene: TRBV20-1
CDR3 length: 17
J gene: TRBJ2-3
clone size: -
D gene: TRBD2
CDR3 DNA: TGCAGTGCTAGTGGGACTAGCGGGGTACCTAGCACAGATACGCAGTATTTT
CDR3 protein: CSASGTSGVPSTDTQYF

V gene: TRBV12-3/TRBV12-4
CDR3 length: 16
J gene: TRBJ2-2
clone size: few
D gene: -
CDR3 DNA: TGTGCCAGCACCCTGATCTGGACCGGGAACACCGGGGAGCTGTTTTTT
CDR3 protein: CASTLIWTGNTGELFF

V gene: TRBV4-1
CDR3 length: 19
J gene: TRBJ2-5
clone size: -
D gene: TRBD1
CDR3 DNA: TGCGCCAGCAGCCAAGCACCGGGAACCGGGACAGGGTGGAGGGAGACCCAGTACTTC
CDR3 protein: CASSQAPGTGTGWRETQYF

V gene: TRBV30
CDR3 length: 11
J gene: TRBJ1-1
clone size: -
D gene: -
CDR3 DNA: TGTGCCTGGGGACAGTCGGGTGAAGCTTTCTTT
CDR3 protein: CAWGQSGEAFF

V gene: TRBV11-3
CDR3 length: 13
J gene: TRBJ2-5
clone size: few
D gene: TRBD2
CDR3 DNA: TGTGCCAGCAGCTGGGAGGGCGAAGAGACCCAGTACTTC
CDR3 protein: CASSWEGEETQYF

V gene: TRBV18
CDR3 length: 13
J gene: TRBJ1-1
clone size: -
D gene: -
CDR3 DNA: TGTGCCAGCTCACCAGGAGCAGACACTGAAGCTTTCTTT
CDR3 protein: CASSPGADTEAFF

V gene: TRBV14
CDR3 length: 13
J gene: TRBJ1-2
clone size: -
D gene: -
CDR3 DNA: TGTGCCAGCAGCCAAGAATTTTCCCAGGGTTTTACCTTC
CDR3 protein: CASSQEFSQGFTF

V gene: TRBV10-3
CDR3 length: 13
J gene: TRBJ1-4
clone size: -
D gene: -
CDR3 DNA: TGTGCCATCAGTGATAGTGTCGGAGAAAAACTGTTTTTT
CDR3 protein: CAISDSVGEKLFF